This record covers a single T cell receptor (beta chain). Its matching antigen is unknown. This entry belongs to a study of tumor-infiltrating lymphocytes in localized non-small cell lung cancer. Profiled with immunoSEQ multiplex PCR; TCRdb holds only in-frame clones, not every one. The data show roughly 13,000 clones, more than 65% seen once. Study-wide results and caveats: Only some patients had TCR sequencing, depending on available tissue.

Trimming left V 0 bases short and J 7 bases short, with 13 bases between. The CDR3 has 14 residues. From germline, CDR1 is SGHTA and CDR2 FQGTGA. The source is a human donor with non-small cell lung cancer. Sample: lung tumor tissue. This sequence joins TRBV7-3 and TRBJ2-7, with D possibly being TRBD2 (6 bases). CDR3 nucleotide sequence: TGTGCCAGCAGCTTAACGCCGGGGGATCGGGAGCAGTACTTC. Protein product: CASSLTPGDREQYF. The full variable domain, its missing parts supplied by reference TRBV7-3 and TRBJ2-7, is GAGVSQTPSNKVTEKGKYVELRCDPISGHTALYWYRQSLGQGPEFLIYFQGTGAADDSGLPNDRFFAVRPEGSVSTLKIQRTERGDSAVYLCASSLTPGDREQYFGPGTRLTVT.